The sequence of this TCR beta chain was determined in a study of beta chain features in type 1 diabetes. The CDR3 length is 15 residues. Germline V CDR1 and CDR2: LNHDA, SQIVND (reference sequence). V was pared by 6 bases and J by 2 bases, with 8 bases of the junction left unmatched. The entirety of the isolated RNA underwent reverse transcription, so expressed TCRB transcripts were sequenced. Measured with immunoSEQ multiplex PCR; TCRdb has only the in-frame clones, and not every one. The sample records under 400,000 clones, around 13% being singletons. Source material: naive CD4+ T cells from blood. This rearrangement joins TRBV19 to TRBJ2-7, with 9 bases matching TRBD1. The sequence was collected from a man between 18 and 29 years old in good health. DNA of the CDR3: TGTGCCAGTAGCCAGCCGGGACAGGGCGCCTACGAGCAGTACTTC. Translation: CASSQPGQGAYEQYF.